This TCR beta chain was sequenced for a study of Ad26.COV2.S vaccination and SARS-CoV-2 variants. The treatment here: about 20 received Ad26.COV2.S at low or high dose, single or two shots; roughly 5 received placebo; per-sample allocation not given. Collection of samples fell on day 63 after the first vaccine or placebo injection. In Boston, the donor was an adult between 18-55 years of age. SARS-CoV-2 spike from the Wuhan strain was encoded by the vaccine, an Ad26 vector. CDR3 size: 16 residues. Trimming removed 1 base from V and 2 bases from J; junction bases left unmatched: 5. Germline V gene lookup returns CDR1 LGHNA and CDR2 YSLEER. Regarding the study as a whole: Possibly, TCR breadth and depth analyses underestimated total T cell responses.

Measured with immunoSEQ multiplex PCR; TCRdb has only the in-frame clones, and not every one. This repertoire shows some 240,000 clones, around 90% found once; its top ten account for roughly 3%. As for this clone: The antigen remains undetermined.

The sequenced sample was peripheral blood, obtained in a trial of Ad26.COV2.S vaccine versus placebo. This TCR came from a person aged 18-65 years who received the Ad26.COV2.S COVID-19 vaccine or a placebo. The chain couples TRBV4-3 to TRBJ2-5; TRBD1 agrees at 9 bases. The DNA for the CDR3 is TGCGCCAGCAGCCAAGGCGGGACAGGGAAACAAGAGACCCAGTACTTC. Translated, it gives CASSQGGTGKQETQYF.